Below are 4 T cell receptor beta chains sequenced from a single sample in a study of blood T cell repertoires in COVID-19. Libraries were prepared by immunoSEQ multiplex PCR; TCRdb keeps only in-frame clonotypes and omits some of them. The sample lists 65,000 to 85,000 clones; 88% were seen once. Specimen: peripheral blood. The receptors were gathered from a human donor in a cohort sampled during active COVID-19.

The chain is built from TRBV7-3 and TRBJ2-1; 11 bases fit TRBD2. CDR1 and CDR2 (germline): SGHTA, FQGTGA. This CDR3 contains 15 residues. With V trimmed by 5 bases and J by 4 bases, 4 bases remained unmatched. This CDR3 reads CASSHGTSGYNEQFF. CDR3 DNA sequence: TGTGCCAGCAGCCACGGGACTAGCGGTTACAATGAGCAGTTCTTC. The variable domain in full, with the rest retrieved from reference TRBV7-3 and TRBJ2-1, is GAGVSQTPSNKVTEKGKYVELRCDPISGHTALYWYRQSLGQGPEFLIYFQGTGAADDSGLPNDRFFAVRPEGSVSTLKIQRTERGDSAVYLCASSHGTSGYNEQFFGPGTRLTVL.

This clone was seen only once. This chain links TRBV7-2 with TRBJ2-7; a possible D gene is TRBD1 (5 bases). Germline V lookup: CDR1 SGHTA, CDR2 FQGNSA. This CDR3 contains 14 residues. Trimming shortened V by 1 base and J by 3 bases, and 10 bases separated the two germline ends. The CDR3 is CASSLEQVHYEQYF. The CDR3 coding sequence is TGTGCCAGCAGCTTAGAACAGGTACACTACGAGCAGTACTTC.

This chain uses TRBV11-2 with TRBJ2-5, with 7 nucleotides matching TRBD1. After removal of 4 bases from V and 0 bases from J, the junction contained 5 bases not matched to a gene. Germline lookup yields CDR1 SGHAT and CDR2 FQNNGV. The CDR3 runs to 15 residues. Written as DNA, the CDR3 is TGTGCCAGCAGCTATAGGGGGCTCAACCAAGAGACCCAGTACTTC. Amino acids: CASSYRGLNQETQYF.

The chain links TRBV4-3 to TRBJ2-7; TRBD2 is a possible D gene (6 bases). The V and J ends lost 1 base and 6 bases respectively, with 16 bases between them. Germline V gene sequence: CDR1 LGHNA, CDR2 YSLEER. There are 15 residues in the CDR3. Written as DNA, the CDR3 is TGCGCCAGCAGCCAAGTAGCAGGCGGGGTCATCGAGCAGTACTTC. It encodes CASSQVAGGVIEQYF.